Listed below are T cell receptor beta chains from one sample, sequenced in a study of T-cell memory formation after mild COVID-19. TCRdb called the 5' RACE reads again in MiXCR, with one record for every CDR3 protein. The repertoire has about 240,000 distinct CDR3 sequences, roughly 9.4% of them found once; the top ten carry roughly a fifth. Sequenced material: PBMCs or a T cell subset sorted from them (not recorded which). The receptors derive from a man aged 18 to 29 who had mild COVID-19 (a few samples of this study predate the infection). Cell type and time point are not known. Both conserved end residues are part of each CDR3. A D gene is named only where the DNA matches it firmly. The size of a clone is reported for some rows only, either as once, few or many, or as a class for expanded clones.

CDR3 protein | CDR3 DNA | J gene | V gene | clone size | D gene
CSARARGGYNEQFF | TGCAGTGCTCGCGCCAGGGGGGGCTACAATGAGCAGTTCTTC | TRBJ2-1 | TRBV20-1 | . | .
CASSERHVSNQPQHF | TGCGCCAGCAGCGAGCGACACGTTAGCAATCAGCCCCAGCATTTT | TRBJ1-5 | TRBV4-1 | many | .
CASSSGQGWVVGTEAFF | TGCGCCAGCAGCTCGGGACAGGGGTGGGTCGTGGGAACTGAAGCTTTCTTT | TRBJ1-1 | TRBV5-1 | . | TRBD1
CASSFWGAGGYEQYF | TGTGCCAGCAGTTTTTGGGGGGCTGGGGGCTACGAGCAGTACTTC | TRBJ2-7 | TRBV12-3/TRBV12-4 | many | .
CASSSSGGFYGYTF | TGTGCCAGCAGCTCCTCGGGGGGCTTCTATGGCTACACCTTC | TRBJ1-2 | TRBV7-9 | . | .
CASSQDKLAGWGSNTGELFF | TGTGCCAGCAGCCAAGATAAACTAGCGGGTTGGGGCTCGAACACCGGGGAGCTGTTTTTT | TRBJ2-2 | TRBV3-2 | few | .
CSVGVGTGADEQFF | TGCAGCGTTGGCGTGGGGACAGGTGCCGATGAGCAGTTCTTC | TRBJ2-1 | TRBV29-1 | many | TRBD1
CSGRLAGFLETQYF | TGCAGTGGTAGACTAGCGGGGTTCTTGGAGACCCAGTACTTC | TRBJ2-5 | TRBV20-1 | . | TRBD2
CASRYRGRTGELFF | TGTGCCAGCAGATACAGGGGGCGGACCGGGGAGCTGTTTTTT | TRBJ2-2 | TRBV6-1 | . | TRBD1
CASSLRQGGRETQYF | TGTGCCAGCAGCCTGAGACAGGGGGGACGGGAGACCCAGTACTTC | TRBJ2-5 | TRBV7-2 | . | TRBD1
CAISGTGGAGANVLTF | TGTGCCATCAGTGGAACAGGAGGGGCTGGGGCCAACGTCCTGACTTTC | TRBJ2-6 | TRBV10-3 | . | .
CASQTETGRSGANVLTF | TGTGCCAGTCAAACTGAAACAGGGAGGTCTGGGGCCAACGTCCTGACTTTC | TRBJ2-6 | TRBV19 | few | .
CSASPDVAAGGYTF | TGCAGTGCTAGCCCAGACGTGGCGGCCGGTGGCTACACCTTC | TRBJ1-2 | TRBV20-1 | few | .
CASSQVSGADTQYF | TGTGCCAGCTCACAAGTCTCGGGCGCAGATACGCAGTATTTT | TRBJ2-3 | TRBV18 | many | .
CSPVGPSTDTQYF | TGCAGTCCGGTCGGCCCTAGCACAGATACGCAGTATTTT | TRBJ2-3 | TRBV20-1 | . | .
CASSLEGSSNQPQHF | TGTGCCAGCAGCTTAGAGGGCTCAAGCAATCAGCCCCAGCATTTT | TRBJ1-5 | TRBV7-2 | many | .
CATGGAKNTEAFF | TGTGCCACCGGAGGGGCCAAGAACACTGAAGCTTTCTTT | TRBJ1-1 | TRBV7-9 | . | .